The 2 T cell receptor beta chains reported below all come from one sample, sequenced in a study of regulatory T cells in long-lasting Graves disease. Combining iRepertoire HTBI primers with Arm-PCR of CDR3 regions, the authors built TCR beta libraries. TCRdb redid the calling of the multiplex PCR reads with MiXCR, one entry per CDR3 protein. Of about 450,000 distinct CDR3 sequences in the sample, 20% to 25% are singletons; the top ten hold about 26%. Time point of the sample: persistent/refractory GD, antithyroid drugs over 5 years with positive TRAb. Making the TCR library involved RNA that had been extracted from PBMCs. The sequencing here drew on peripheral blood mononuclear cells (PBMCs), taken when the disease was refractory, from a patient treated with antithyroid drugs. The receptors stem from a female donor with Graves disease.

Ten or more counts support this clonotype. The rearrangement links TRBV12-3 or TRBV12-4 to TRBJ1-2, with a weak D call TRBD1 (6 bases). The V gene lost 2 bases and the J gene lost 8 bases, with 18 bases spanning the gap. This CDR3 has 15 amino acids. The chain's CDR3 is CASSLSQGRMSGYTF. The CDR3 DNA follows: TGTGCCAGCAGTTTAAGTCAGGGGAGGATGTCGGGCTACACCTTC.

V is TRBV20-1 and J is TRBJ1-2; D is ambiguous. This CDR3 comprises 13 residues. V lost 5 bases, J lost 2 bases, and 12 bases lay in between. Looked up from germline, CDR1 is DFQATT and CDR2 is SNEGSKA (reference sequence). CDR3 DNA sequence: TGCAGTGCTGACGTCGGGGTCAACTATGGCTACACCTTC. It is translated as CSADVGVNYGYTF.